The 25 T cell receptor beta chains below all came from one sample that was sequenced in a study of technical replicates of blood from several donors. TCRdb's copy holds only in-frame clones and misses some; the assay was immunoSEQ multiplex PCR. The data show more than 65,000 clones, 95% to 96% seen once. Specimen: T cells isolated from PBMCs. The receptor set was obtained from a human donor in good health.

This chain joins TRBV27 and TRBJ1-4, with D hard to call. Trimming left V 2 bases short and J 7 bases short, with 11 bases between. CDR1 is MNHEY, CDR2 SMNVEV, per germline (reference sequence). The CDR3 contains 14 residues. The CDR3 reads CASSLARGSEKLFF. DNA of the CDR3: TGTGCCAGCAGTTTAGCCAGAGGAAGTGAAAAACTGTTTTTT.

The rearrangement uses TRBV4-3 and TRBJ2-3, with 8 bases that match TRBD2. V gave up 1 base and J gave up 5 bases; unmatched junction bases: 8. The CDR3 runs 16 residues. Germline CDR1 reads LGHNA; CDR2 reads YSLEER. The CDR3 spells CASSQAGRGGRDTQYF. The CDR3 nucleotides are TGCGCCAGCAGCCAAGCCGGGAGGGGGGGGCGAGATACGCAGTATTTT.

The chain links TRBV30 to TRBJ1-5; 11 bases are shared with TRBD1. Germline CDR1 GTSNPN, CDR2 SVGIG (reference sequence). After removal of 0 bases from V and 6 bases from J, the junction contained 1 base not matched to a gene. This CDR3 region has 14 residues. CDR3 coding DNA: TGTGCCTGGAGTGTGGGACAGGGGGTTCAGCCCCAGCATTTT. Its protein is CAWSVGQGVQPQHF. Together with reference TRBV30 and TRBJ1-5, the CDR3 gives the full variable domain: SQTIHQWPATLVQPVGSPLSLECTVEGTSNPNLYWYRQAAGRGLQLLFYSVGIGQISSEVPQNLSASRPQDRQFILSSKKLLLSDSGFYLCAWSVGQGVQPQHFGDGTRLSIL.

The V and J genes are TRBV7-2 and TRBJ1-2, with 7 bases aligning to TRBD1. Per the germline V gene, CDR1 is SGHTA and CDR2 is FQGNSA. V lost 4 bases, J lost 0 bases, and 11 bases stayed unmatched. CDR3 size: 17 residues. Written as DNA, the CDR3 is TGTGCCAGCAGCTGGAGAATTGGGACAGAGACTAACTATGGCTACACCTTC. This sequence encodes CASSWRIGTETNYGYTF. Combining the CDR3 with reference TRBV7-2 and TRBJ1-2 gives the whole variable domain GAGVSQSPSNKVTEKGKDVELRCDPISGHTALYWYRQSLGQGLEFLIYFQGNSAPDKSGLPSDRFSAERTGGSVSTLTIQRTQQEDSAVYLCASSWRIGTETNYGYTFGSGTRLTVV.

A single count supports this clone. The J gene is TRBJ2-2, the V gene TRBV30, with D tentatively TRBD2 (5 bases). CDR3 length equals 13 residues. Germline V lookup: CDR1 GTSNPN, CDR2 SVGIG (reference sequence). The V gene lost 5 bases and the J gene lost 1 base, with 8 bases spanning the gap. The CDR3 DNA follows: TGTGCCTGGGCTAGCTTGAACACCGGGGAGCTGTTTTTT. Amino acids: CAWASLNTGELFF.

The chain couples TRBV30 to TRBJ2-5; perhaps TRBD1 as D (5 bases). Trimming removed 0 bases at V and 12 bases at J, with 11 bases between. The CDR3 covers 11 residues. CDR1 is GTSNPN and CDR2 is SVGIG in the germline V gene (reference sequence). Here the CDR3 DNA reads TGTGCCTGGAGTGTAGGGTCAGGGAAGTACTTC. Translated, it gives CAWSVGSGKYF.

This clone was counted once. The chain couples TRBV9 to TRBJ2-7, with 10 bases matching TRBD2. The CDR3 runs 14 residues. In germline, CDR1 is SGDLS, CDR2 YYNGEE. Trimming removed 4 bases from V and 6 bases from J; junction bases left unmatched: 7. The CDR3 loop reads CASSKSGRASEQYF. The CDR3 DNA is TGTGCCAGCAGCAAAAGCGGGAGGGCTAGCGAGCAGTACTTC.

The rearrangement joins TRBV15 to TRBJ2-4, with D maybe TRBD1 (5 bases). Germline CDR1 reads LNHNV; CDR2 reads YYDKDF (reference sequence). V lost 5 bases to trimming and J lost 2 bases, with 13 bases between them. The CDR3 has 15 amino acids. This CDR3 is CATSRPGFPKNIQYF. CDR3 DNA sequence: TGTGCCACCAGCCGCCCAGGGTTTCCCAAAAACATTCAGTACTTC. The entire variable domain, with the rest obtained from reference TRBV15 and TRBJ2-4, is as follows: DAMVIQNPRYQVTQFGKPVTLSCSQTLNHNVMYWYQQKSSQAPKLLFHYYDKDFNNEADTPDNFQSRRPNTSFCFLDIRSPGLGDTAMYLCATSRPGFPKNIQYFGAGTRLSVL.

The chain couples TRBV9 to TRBJ2-7, with 11 bases identical to TRBD1. The ends lost 4 bases at V and 5 bases at J; junction bases unmatched: 5. The germline V gene has CDR1 SGDLS and CDR2 YYNGEE. This CDR3 spans 14 amino acids. Here the CDR3 reads CASSPGQGVHEQYF. The CDR3 DNA sequence: TGTGCCAGCAGCCCGGGACAGGGGGTCCACGAGCAGTACTTC.

In DNA form, the CDR3 reads TGTGCCAGCTCCCTGGACTACTCCGCAGATACGCAGTATTTT. It specifies CASSLDYSADTQYF. This chain joins TRBV25-1 and TRBJ2-3, with D perhaps matching TRBD2 (6 bases). Germline CDR1 and CDR2: MGHDK and SYGVNS. The CDR3 is 14 residues long. Trimming removed 8 bases at V and 4 bases at J, with 16 bases between.

The chain links TRBV2 to TRBJ1-4, with 8 bases matching TRBD1. This CDR3 has 13 residues. Germline V lookup: CDR1 SNHLY, CDR2 FYNNEI. With 9 bases clipped from V and 8 bases from J, the junction kept 8 bases outside the gene matches. The CDR3 here is CASRGTGTEKLFF. The CDR3 coding sequence is TGTGCCAGTCGCGGGACAGGTACGGAAAAACTGTTTTTT.

This chain connects TRBV5-4 to TRBJ2-1, with 13 bases identical to TRBD2. V shed 4 bases and J 6 bases; nucleotides not matched to a gene: 10. The CDR3 is 17 amino acids. CDR1 and CDR2 from the germline V gene are SGHNT and YYREEE (reference sequence). The CDR3 nucleotides are TGTGCCAGCAGCCCCGGGACTAGCGGGACGGACTCCAATGAGCAGTTCTTC. Its translation is CASSPGTSGTDSNEQFF.

This chain uses TRBV11-2 with TRBJ2-5; D not certain. Germline CDR1 reads SGHAT; CDR2 reads FQNNGV. V lost 5 bases to trimming and J lost 3 bases, with 16 bases between them. The CDR3 contains 15 residues. This CDR3 is CASSRYFDKEETQYF. The CDR3 nucleotides are TGTGCCAGCAGCCGCTATTTCGACAAGGAAGAGACCCAGTACTTC.

The chain links TRBV15 to TRBJ2-7, with D tentatively TRBD2 (5 bases). This CDR3 is 14 amino acids long. Germline V gives CDR1 LNHNV, CDR2 YYDKDF (reference sequence). The germline V and J ends were trimmed by 0 bases and 7 bases, with 13 bases remaining between them. CDR3 bases: TGTGCCACCAGCAGAGATCGGGAAATCTGGGAGCAGTACTTC. Translating it yields CATSRDREIWEQYF.

This clone occurred once. The chain uses TRBV10-3 and TRBJ2-3, with TRBD2 matching 7 bases. CDR1 ENHRY and CDR2 SYGVKD come from the germline V gene. The CDR3 length is 16 residues. Trimming cost V 4 bases and J 2 bases; bases outside gene matches: 9. In nucleotides, the CDR3 is TGTGCCATCAGTGGCGGTACTAGCGCAGACACAGATACGCAGTATTTT. Amino acids: CAISGGTSADTDTQYF.

The chain carries TRBV6-4 and TRBJ2-7, with 10 bases identical to TRBD2. The ends lost 5 bases at V and 4 bases at J; junction bases unmatched: 11. This CDR3 has 16 amino acids. Germline assignment: CDR1 MRHNA and CDR2 SNTAGT. The CDR3 spells CASSRQPGLALYEQYF. The DNA of the CDR3 is TGTGCCAGCAGTCGCCAACCGGGACTAGCGTTATACGAGCAGTACTTC.

This chain joins TRBV4-3 and TRBJ2-7, with D perhaps TRBD2 (5 bases). V dropped 0 bases and J dropped 2 bases, with 17 bases sitting between them. The CDR3 length is 17 residues. Germline V gene sequence: CDR1 LGHNA, CDR2 YSLEER. In nucleotides, the CDR3 is TGCGCCAGCAGCCAAGATCCTAATAGCGAGGCCCCCTACGAGCAGTACTTC. It is translated as CASSQDPNSEAPYEQYF.

V is TRBV6-5 and J is TRBJ2-5; the D is unclear. The CDR3 extends over 14 amino acids. V gave up 2 bases and J gave up 2 bases, with 9 bases separating them. Germline values: CDR1 MNHEY, CDR2 SVGAGI. The CDR3 sequence: CASSYVFGQETQYF. As DNA, the CDR3 is TGTGCCAGCAGTTACGTCTTCGGGCAAGAGACCCAGTACTTC.

The V gene is TRBV7-3, the J gene TRBJ2-7; TRBD1 agrees at 10 bases. The germline V gene has CDR1 SGHTA and CDR2 FQGTGA. V dropped 3 bases and J dropped 3; count of bases not matched to a gene: 2. The CDR3 extends over 14 amino acids. The CDR3 DNA reads TGTGCCAGCAGCTTCCGGGACAGGGGCTACGAGCAGTACTTC. Protein sequence: CASSFRDRGYEQYF.

DNA of the CDR3: TGCGCCAGCAGACATATAAGCGGGGAACGATCCTACGAGCAGTACTTC. Its protein is CASRHISGERSYEQYF. The chain employs TRBV5-1 and TRBJ2-7; 7 positions match TRBD2. The CDR3 consists of 16 residues. V lost 5 bases, J lost 1 base, and 12 bases stayed unmatched. The germline V gene encodes CDR1 SGHRS and CDR2 YFSETQ. Full variable domain (missing parts from reference TRBV5-1 and TRBJ2-7): KAGVTQTPRYLIKTRGQQVTLSCSPISGHRSVSWYQQTPGQGLQFLFEYFSETQRNKGNFPGRFSGRQFSNSRSEMNVSTLELGDSALYLCASRHISGERSYEQYFGPGTRLTVT.

The V gene is TRBV28, the J gene TRBJ1-2, with D possibly TRBD1 on 6 matching bases. The CDR3 runs 11 residues. Germline values: CDR1 MDHEN, CDR2 SYDVKM. The V end was cut by 8 bases, the J end by 8 bases, with 12 bases between. CDR3 amino acids: CASGGAEGYTF. In nucleotides, the CDR3 is TGTGCCAGCGGGGGCGCGGAAGGCTACACCTTC.

DNA for the CDR3: TGTGCCAGCAGCCCTGGGAGGGAGGGAGACAATGAGCAGTTCTTC. Translating gives CASSPGREGDNEQFF. This chain connects TRBV27 to TRBJ2-1, with 7 bases that match TRBD2. The CDR3 sequence is 15 residues long. Trimming removed 6 bases from V and 5 bases from J; junction bases left unmatched: 10. The germline CDR1 and CDR2 sequences are MNHEY and SMNVEV (reference sequence).

This chain links TRBV10-1 with TRBJ2-3, with a possible D match to TRBD1 (5 bases). Deletions cut 8 bases from V and 8 bases from J, with 14 bases between. The CDR3 runs to 12 residues. CDR1 and CDR2 (germline): WNHNN, SYGVQD (reference sequence). This chain's CDR3 is CASSDVQGTQYF. CDR3 bases: TGCGCCAGCTCCGATGTGCAGGGTACGCAGTATTTT.

This clone was found once. V usage is TRBV4-1 and J usage is TRBJ2-2, with a possible D match to TRBD2 (6 bases). The CDR3 runs to 17 residues. Trimming shortened V by 5 bases and J by 1 base, and 17 bases separated the two germline ends. CDR1 and CDR2 from the germline V gene are MGHRA and YSYEKL. The CDR3 protein is CASSSGLRDVNTGELFF. In DNA form, the CDR3 reads TGCGCCAGCAGCTCCGGGCTGCGGGATGTGAACACCGGGGAGCTGTTTTTT.

The rearrangement links TRBV7-2 to TRBJ1-1; D gene uncertain. Germline V gene lookup returns CDR1 SGHTA and CDR2 FQGNSA. CDR3 length: 14 amino acids. V gave up 1 base and J gave up 2 bases, with 8 bases separating them. CDR3 nucleotide sequence: TGTGCCAGCAGCTTAGTACTTCCAAACACTGAAGCTTTCTTT. It specifies CASSLVLPNTEAFF.